The clone carrying this T cell receptor (beta chain) has a handful of counts. The antigen is unknown. The data were obtained in a study of T cells after yellow fever vaccination. Study-level results: Only a minor proportion of clonotypes was detected across both CD4 and CD8 compartments.

The 5'RACE template-switching step produced TCR cDNA and added a universal primer site and UMIs. MiXCR, run by TCRdb on the 5' RACE reads, gives a single entry per CDR3 protein. The sample yields 450,000 to 600,000 distinct CDR3 sequences, less than 20% seen once. CDR3 length: 15 residues. Germline V gene data show CDR1 as SQVTM and CDR2 as ANQGSEA. Trimming cost V 0 bases and J 7 bases; bases outside gene matches: 7. The specimen comprised PBMCs, sampled less than 6 days after the first yellow fever vaccination. The sequence was obtained from a man aged 18 to 30 who received the YFV17D yellow fever vaccine. The chain has TRBV29-1 and TRBJ2-1; 9 nucleotides agree with TRBD2. The CDR3 DNA is TGCAGCGTTGAAGATGGGCGGGGGGGCAAGAATGAGCAGTTCTTC. It yields the protein CSVEDGRGGKNEQFF.